Below, 6 T cell receptor beta chains from the same sample are listed, as sequenced in a study of control samples from healthy donors and cancer patients. Here immunoSEQ multiplex PCR was the method, and the copy in TCRdb shows in-frame clones only, minus some. In the table there are 90,000 to 150,000 clones, approximately 90% of which are singletons. The sample comprised blood. The receptors here all came from a man aged 35 to 55 in good health.

The gene calls are TRBV19 and TRBJ2-3, with TRBD2 matching over 9 bases. Per the germline V gene, CDR1 is LNHDA and CDR2 is SQIVND (reference sequence). Trimming at V came to 6 bases and at J to 5 bases, leaving 9 bases not matched to a gene. This CDR3 has 15 amino acids. CDR3 residues: CASRRSSGDRDTQYF. The CDR3 bases are TGTGCCAGTAGAAGGTCTAGCGGGGATAGAGATACGCAGTATTTT.

This clone was observed a single time. The J gene is TRBJ1-1, the V gene TRBV10-1, with D hard to call. There are 15 residues in the CDR3. Germline V gene sequence: CDR1 WNHNN, CDR2 SYGVQD (reference sequence). V dropped 0 bases and J dropped 1 base, with 9 bases sitting between them. CDR3 protein: CASSESGGWNTEAFF. The CDR3 bases are TGCGCCAGCAGTGAGTCCGGCGGCTGGAACACTGAAGCTTTCTTT.

This chain connects TRBV28 to TRBJ1-1, with no clear D. The V gene lost 3 bases and the J gene lost 0 bases, with 8 bases spanning the gap. The germline gives CDR1 MDHEN, CDR2 SYDVKM. The CDR3 length is 14 residues. The CDR3 bases are TGTGCCAGCAGTTTGGGCCTGCTGAACACTGAAGCTTTCTTT. Translating gives CASSLGLLNTEAFF.

The chain carries TRBV5-1 and TRBJ2-3; 14 bases are shared with TRBD2. Germline V gene data show CDR1 as SGHRS and CDR2 as YFSETQ. This CDR3 is built from 16 residues. After removal of 4 bases from V and 6 bases from J, the junction contained 7 bases not matched to a gene. CDR3 sequence reads: CASSLRTSGGRDTQYF. The CDR3 DNA is TGCGCCAGCAGCCTTCGGACTAGCGGGGGGCGGGATACGCAGTATTTT.

This clone has only a few counts. The rearrangement uses TRBV20-1 and TRBJ2-4; perhaps TRBD1 as D (5 bases). The germline V gene has CDR1 DFQATT and CDR2 SNEGSKA (reference sequence). This CDR3 has 11 amino acids. V shed 6 bases and J shed 12 bases, with 15 bases lying between them. CDR3 in amino acids: CSAGRAGNQYF. Here the CDR3 DNA reads TGCAGTGCGGGCAGGGCCGGCAATCAGTACTTC.

The chain couples TRBV12-5 to TRBJ2-5, with D perhaps matching TRBD1 (6 bases). The CDR3 spans 14 residues. CDR1 and CDR2 from the germline V gene are LGHNT and FRNRAP. Trimming removed 6 bases from V and 7 bases from J, with 18 bases in between. The CDR3 bases are TGTGCTAGTGGGAACCGGGACACAGGATCGACCCAGTACTTC. Protein sequence: CASGNRDTGSTQYF.